This passage covers 8 T cell receptor beta chains from one sample sequenced in a study of T cells in Graves' hyperthyroidism and ophthalmopathy. There were TCR beta CDR3 regions amplified from RNA transcripts. The HTBI primer set drove a first-round RT-PCR of the TCR CDR3. TCRdb ran MiXCR on the multiplex PCR reads and lists one entry per CDR3 protein. The repertoire holds around 760,000 distinct CDR3 sequences, with 35% as singletons. The sequencing input was blood. All receptors come from a woman aged 40 to 49 with Graves' hyperthyroidism.

This clonotype was counted many times. This is likely a read error, given that the CDR3 carries no conserved phenylalanine or tryptophan at its end. No DNA is shown, since the ends of the CDR3 on it are uncertain; the CDR3 is the one TCRdb lists. This chain uses TRBV6-5 with TRBJ1-5; TRBD1 is the table's D call and was not checked against the DNA. Germline CDR1 and CDR2: MNHEY and SVGAGI. From its first to its last residue, the CDR3 has 10 amino acids. The CDR3 region is CASGTGADYI.

As concerns this clonotype: A clone one base away is much larger, so this may be a read error. V and J are TRBV7-2 and TRBJ1-3; D is ambiguous. V lost 10 bases and J 2 bases, leaving 9 bases between the germline ends. Germline CDR1 and CDR2: SGHTA and FQGNSA. The CDR3 is 12 residues long. This CDR3 reads CANRAPGNTIYF. CDR3 DNA: TGTGCCAACCGAGCTCCTGGAAACACCATATATTTT.

The chain links TRBV12-3 or TRBV12-4 to TRBJ1-2; possible D gene TRBD1, 6 bases. The CDR3 consists of 14 residues. Deletions cut 3 bases from V and 4 bases from J, with 12 bases between. CDR3 in amino acids: CASSFGGSTYGYTF. The DNA for the CDR3 is TGTGCCAGCAGTTTTGGGGGCAGCACCTATGGCTACACCTTC.

This clonotype was counted at least ten times. The V call is TRBV2, the J call TRBJ2-7; D gene ambiguous. Germline CDR1 is SNHLY and CDR2 is FYNNEI. V lost 5 bases and J lost 3, with 2 bases in between. The CDR3 has 10 residues. CDR3 sequence: CASSYYEQYF. CDR3 nucleotides: TGTGCCAGCAGTTACTACGAGCAGTACTTC.

This clonotype was detected only a few times. The rearrangement uses TRBV14 and TRBJ2-7, with D perhaps TRBD1 or TRBD2 (5 bases each). This CDR3 comprises 14 residues. Trimming took off 4 bases at V and 5 bases at J, with 15 bases between the two ends. CDR1 and CDR2 from the germline V gene are SGHDN and FVKESK. For the CDR3, the DNA is TGTGCCAGCAGCCTCGGGGCCAACCCCCACGAGCAGTACTTC. Translated: CASSLGANPHEQYF.

Many counts were recorded for this clonotype. The chain joins TRBV11-3 to TRBJ1-1; D not certain. Germline V gene sequence: CDR1 SGHNT, CDR2 YENEEA. V lost 2 bases and J 8 bases, leaving 9 bases between the germline ends. The CDR3 loop spans 12 amino acids. As DNA, the CDR3 is TGTGCCAGCAGCTTAACCCGGCCCGAAGCTTTCTTT. Its protein is CASSLTRPEAFF.

This clonotype came up a few times. This chain uses TRBV5-8 with TRBJ2-7, with D tentatively TRBD1 or TRBD2 (5 bases each). Germline loops: CDR1 SGHTS, CDR2 YDEGEE. The V end lost 1 base, the J end lost 3 bases, and 20 bases lay between the germline ends. The CDR3 contains 17 residues. The CDR3 is CASSLTGSQVGVYEQYF. CDR3 DNA sequence: TGTGCCAGCAGCTTGACTGGGAGTCAGGTGGGGGTCTACGAGCAGTACTTC.

The V call is TRBV3-1, the J call TRBJ2-7; either TRBD1 or TRBD2 may fit D (5 bases each). This CDR3 is 17 amino acids long. Trimming took 4 bases from V and 3 from J, leaving 22 bases between them. CDR1 is LGHDT, CDR2 YNNKEL, per germline (reference sequence). CDR3 amino acids: CASSLRLGEGPVYEQYF. CDR3 nucleotides: TGTGCCAGCAGCCTTCGTCTAGGCGAGGGACCTGTCTACGAGCAGTACTTC.